One sample yielded the 22 T cell receptor beta chains listed below, sequenced in a study of cytomegalovirus exposure and HLA in healthy donors. Vbeta (60) and Jbeta (13) primers were used in the PCR. Assay used: immunoSEQ multiplex PCR; TCRdb lists only in-frame clones, some missing. The sample includes 150,000 to 200,000 clones, 87% seen only once; the top ten take around 0.98%. Sequencing used PBMCs. These TCRs come from a boy aged 2-9 years in good health and CMV-seronegative.

The chain carries TRBV5-8 and TRBJ1-1; possibly TRBD1 for D (5 bases). V was cut by 0 bases and J by 2 bases, with 8 bases left in between. The CDR3 loop spans 14 amino acids. Germline CDR1 is SGHTS and CDR2 is YDEGEE. The CDR3 DNA follows: TGTGCCAGCAGCTTGGCCAGGGTTAACACTGAAGCTTTCTTT. Translated, it gives CASSLARVNTEAFF.

The rearrangement uses TRBV28 and TRBJ2-7, with 8 bases identical to TRBD2. V dropped 5 bases and J dropped 2; count of bases not matched to a gene: 2. CDR3 length: 13 residues. CDR1 is MDHEN, CDR2 SYDVKM, per germline. CDR3 nucleotide sequence: TGTGCCAGCAGTACTAGCGGCCCCTACGAGCAGTACTTC. It yields the protein CASSTSGPYEQYF.

This chain connects TRBV6-1 to TRBJ2-3, with TRBD1 identical over 9 bases. Germline CDR1 reads MNHNS; CDR2 reads SASEGT. The junction had 8 bases not matched to a gene; V was cut back by 4 bases and J by 9 bases. The CDR3 runs to 14 residues. The CDR3 DNA is TGTGCCAGCAGTGCGCCGGGACAGGGCAGGACGCAGTATTTT. Its protein product is CASSAPGQGRTQYF.

V usage is TRBV7-9 and J usage is TRBJ1-1; D might be TRBD1 (5 bases). There are 13 residues in the CDR3. Germline lookup yields CDR1 SEHNR and CDR2 FQNEAQ (reference sequence). V lost 10 bases and J lost 1, with 13 bases in between. The CDR3 reads CATRGAENTEAFF. CDR3 sequence (DNA): TGTGCCACCCGCGGGGCGGAGAACACTGAAGCTTTCTTT. The whole variable domain, filled in from reference TRBV7-9 and TRBJ1-1, reads DTGVSQNPRHKITKRGQNVTFRCDPISEHNRLYWYRQTLGQGPEFLTYFQNEAQLEKSRLLSDRFSAERPKGSFSTLEIQRTEQGDSAMYLCATRGAENTEAFFGQGTRLTVV.

The rearrangement joins TRBV27 to TRBJ2-7; D is perhaps TRBD1 (5 bases). This CDR3 has 15 residues. V was shortened by 6 bases and J by 0 bases, with 15 bases between the two germline ends. Per germline, CDR1 MNHEY and CDR2 SMNVEV (reference sequence). The chain's CDR3 is CASRPSGATSYEQYF. For the CDR3, the DNA is TGTGCCAGCAGGCCGTCTGGGGCGACCTCCTACGAGCAGTACTTC.

The chain links TRBV30 to TRBJ1-5; D gene uncertain. Germline CDR1 GTSNPN, CDR2 SVGIG (reference sequence). CDR3 length: 15 amino acids. Trimming shortened V by 2 bases and J by 4 bases, and 15 bases separated the two germline ends. In DNA form, the CDR3 reads TGTGCCTGGAGTCCTTCGGCAGGAGGAAATCAGCCCCAGCATTTT. Protein sequence: CAWSPSAGGNQPQHF.

The CDR3 sequence: CASSDRGGSNYGYTF. The CDR3 DNA sequence: TGTGCCAGCAGCGATCGGGGGGGGTCTAACTATGGCTACACCTTC. The J gene is TRBJ1-2, the V gene TRBV6-1; D may be TRBD1 (5 bases). V was trimmed by 6 bases and J by 0 bases, leaving 14 bases between them. The CDR3 spans 15 residues. The germline V gene has CDR1 MNHNS and CDR2 SASEGT.

In DNA, the CDR3 is TGCGCCAGCAGCTTGGATCCGGGAAATGATTCACCCCTCCACTTT. Its translation is CASSLDPGNDSPLHF. The V and J genes are TRBV5-1 and TRBJ1-6, with no clear D. The germline gives CDR1 SGHRS, CDR2 YFSETQ. Trimming stripped 0 bases from V and 8 bases from J, with 12 bases between. The length of the CDR3 is 15 residues.

J is TRBJ2-7 and V is TRBV30; 8 bases fit TRBD1. The CDR3 extends over 13 amino acids. J lost 4 bases, V lost 5 bases, and 7 bases had no gene match. Germline values: CDR1 GTSNPN, CDR2 SVGIG (reference sequence). The CDR3 DNA follows: TGTGCCTGGGGACAGGGTTCGGGGTACGAGCAGTACTTC. Protein: CAWGQGSGYEQYF.

The genes are TRBV14 and TRBJ1-2; D gene uncertain. V shed 5 bases and J shed 4 bases, with 14 bases lying between them. The germline gives CDR1 SGHDN, CDR2 FVKESK. The CDR3 is 14 residues long. Here the CDR3 reads CASSRTQTTYGYTF. DNA of the CDR3: TGTGCCAGCAGCAGAACCCAGACTACCTATGGCTACACCTTC.

The chain carries TRBV7-3 and TRBJ1-1, with 8 bases fitting TRBD1. In germline, CDR1 is SGHTA, CDR2 FQGTGA. The junction had 7 bases not matched to a gene; V was cut back by 5 bases and J by 5 bases. The CDR3 is 14 amino acids. Here the CDR3 DNA reads TGTGCCAGCAGCGACGGGACAGGAGATACTGAAGCTTTCTTT. It codes for CASSDGTGDTEAFF. The full variable domain, with the rest looked up from reference TRBV7-3 and TRBJ1-1, is GAGVSQTPSNKVTEKGKYVELRCDPISGHTALYWYRQSLGQGPEFLIYFQGTGAADDSGLPNDRFFAVRPEGSVSTLKIQRTERGDSAVYLCASSDGTGDTEAFFGQGTRLTVV.

The J gene is TRBJ2-3, the V gene TRBV7-7, with 8 bases identical to TRBD1. The CDR3 totals 15 residues. Germline CDR1 and CDR2: SSHAT and FNYEAQ (reference sequence). V lost 5 bases and J lost 1; bases outside the gene matches: 5. CDR3 sequence reads: CASSQGAGGTDTQYF. Written as DNA, the CDR3 is TGTGCCAGCAGCCAGGGGGCTGGAGGCACAGATACGCAGTATTTT.

The J gene is TRBJ2-4, the V gene TRBV19; the D is unclear. The V end was cut by 8 bases, the J end by 0 bases, with 8 bases between. The V gene's germline CDR1 is LNHDA and CDR2 SQIVND (reference sequence). This CDR3 has 13 amino acids. CDR3 coding DNA: TGTGCCAGTCCGAGGATAGCCAAAAACATTCAGTACTTC. Protein: CASPRIAKNIQYF.

The gene calls are TRBV7-2 and TRBJ2-5; maybe TRBD1 (5 bases). CDR1 and CDR2 (germline): SGHTA, FQGNSA. CDR3 size: 12 residues. V was trimmed by 5 bases and J by 4 bases, leaving 8 bases between them. The CDR3 is CASSPDRETQYF. In DNA, the CDR3 is TGTGCCAGCAGCCCCGACAGAGAGACCCAGTACTTC.

The chain has TRBV19 and TRBJ2-5; D is undetermined. There are 11 residues in the CDR3. V lost 8 bases, J lost 7 bases, and 11 bases lay in between. The germline V gene encodes CDR1 LNHDA and CDR2 SQIVND (reference sequence). The CDR3 nucleotides are TGTGCCAGTCGGCTAGGTGGGACCCAGTACTTC. This codes for CASRLGGTQYF.

The rearrangement links TRBV19 to TRBJ1-2; possible D gene TRBD1, 6 bases. Germline CDR1 LNHDA, CDR2 SQIVND (reference sequence). Trimming shortened V by 6 bases and J by 6 bases, and 8 bases separated the two germline ends. The CDR3 is 11 amino acids. The CDR3 loop reads CASRQGDGYTF. The CDR3 nucleotides read TGTGCCAGTAGACAGGGAGATGGCTACACCTTC. The whole variable domain, remainder taken from reference TRBV19 and TRBJ1-2, is DGGITQSPKYLFRKEGQNVTLSCEQNLNHDAMYWYRQDPGQGLRLIYYSQIVNDFQKGDIAEGYSVSREKKESFPLTVTSAQKNPTAFYLCASRQGDGYTFGSGTRLTVV.

This rearrangement joins TRBV6-5 to TRBJ1-1; TRBD1 aligns across 8 bases. Trimming removed 6 bases from V and 5 bases from J; junction bases left unmatched: 8. CDR1 and CDR2 from the germline V gene are MNHEY and SVGAGI. This CDR3 spans 14 amino acids. Here the CDR3 DNA reads TGTGCCAGCAGGACGGACAGGGCGGGAACTGAAGCTTTCTTT. Its translation: CASRTDRAGTEAFF.

Of note for this clone: Germline is not matched at one junction end, which may reflect a read error. The V gene is TRBV7-9, the J gene TRBJ1-1, with unresolved D. The CDR3 is 15 amino acids. Germline assignment: CDR1 SEHNR and CDR2 FQNEAQ (reference sequence). CDR3 nucleotides: TGTTCCAGCAGCTTAGCTCCGGGAGTCAACACTGAAGCTTTCTTT. This codes for CSSSLAPGVNTEAFF.

V is TRBV28 and J is TRBJ1-1, with D possibly TRBD1 on 6 matching bases. CDR3 length: 13 residues. Germline CDR1 and CDR2: MDHEN and SYDVKM. V was cut by 5 bases and J by 3 bases, with 10 bases left in between. The CDR3 spells CASSKPGDTEAFF. In DNA form, the CDR3 reads TGTGCCAGCAGTAAACCAGGGGACACTGAAGCTTTCTTT.

This chain joins TRBV9 and TRBJ1-2, with no clear D. CDR1 is SGDLS, CDR2 YYNGEE, per germline. The CDR3 extends over 16 amino acids. The V end lost 3 bases, the J end lost 4 bases, and 19 bases lay between the germline ends. The DNA for the CDR3 is TGTGCCAGCAGCGCGTACCGGGATCCCGAGGGCTATGGCTACACCTTC. Its protein product is CASSAYRDPEGYGYTF. Supplemented by reference TRBV9 and TRBJ1-2, the full variable domain reads DSGVTQTPKHLITATGQRVTLRCSPRSGDLSVYWYQQSLDQGLQFLIQYYNGEERAKGNILERFSAQQFPDLHSELNLSSLELGDSALYFCASSAYRDPEGYGYTFGSGTRLTVV.

The chain recombines TRBV19 with TRBJ2-3, with TRBD1 matching 9 bases. The germline CDR1 and CDR2 sequences are LNHDA and SQIVND (reference sequence). The V segment lost 5 bases and the J segment 11 bases; nucleotides outside the gene matches: 8. This CDR3 is built from 13 residues. The CDR3 sequence is CASSVTWTGEQYF. The CDR3 DNA reads as TGTGCCAGTAGTGTCACCTGGACAGGGGAGCAGTATTTT.

V and J are TRBV28 and TRBJ1-1; the D is unclear. The CDR3 consists of 14 residues. V lost 6 bases and J 0 bases, leaving 11 bases between the germline ends. Germline-derived CDR1 and CDR2 are MDHEN and SYDVKM. CDR3 sequence (DNA): TGTGCCAGCAGGGCGGGAACCTTGAACACTGAAGCTTTCTTT. Translated, it gives CASRAGTLNTEAFF.